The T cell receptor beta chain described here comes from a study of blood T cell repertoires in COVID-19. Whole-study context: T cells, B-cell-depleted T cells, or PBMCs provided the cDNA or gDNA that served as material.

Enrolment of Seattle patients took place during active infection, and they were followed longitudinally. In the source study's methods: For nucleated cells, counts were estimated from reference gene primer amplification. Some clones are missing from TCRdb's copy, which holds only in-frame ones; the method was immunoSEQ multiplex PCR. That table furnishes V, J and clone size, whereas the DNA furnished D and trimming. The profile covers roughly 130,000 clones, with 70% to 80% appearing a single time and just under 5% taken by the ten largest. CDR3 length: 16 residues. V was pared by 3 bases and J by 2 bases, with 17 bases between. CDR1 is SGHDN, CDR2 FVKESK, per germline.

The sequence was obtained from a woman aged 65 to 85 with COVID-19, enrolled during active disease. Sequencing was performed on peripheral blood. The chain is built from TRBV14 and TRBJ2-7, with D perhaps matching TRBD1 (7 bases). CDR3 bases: TGTGCCAGCAGCCAGGCAAACAGGGGAGGCCCCTACGAGCAGTACTTC. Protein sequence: CASSQANRGGPYEQYF.